Sequencing of this TCR beta chain was carried out in a study of control samples from healthy donors and cancer patients. Clones were read by immunoSEQ multiplex PCR, and TCRdb kept only the in-frame ones, dropping some. This sample has 95,000 to 150,000 clones, with roughly 88% found just once. The germline gives CDR1 KGHSH, CDR2 LQKENI. Trimming shortened V by 2 bases and J by 0 bases, and 11 bases separated the two germline ends. The CDR3 is made up of 16 amino acids. J is TRBJ1-3 and V is TRBV18, with D maybe TRBD1 (5 bases). The source is a man aged 40-49 years in good health. The sequencing sample was made of blood. The CDR3: CASSPRTGDSGNTIYF. The CDR3 nucleotides read TGTGCCAGCTCACCAAGAACAGGCGACTCTGGAAACACCATATATTTT.